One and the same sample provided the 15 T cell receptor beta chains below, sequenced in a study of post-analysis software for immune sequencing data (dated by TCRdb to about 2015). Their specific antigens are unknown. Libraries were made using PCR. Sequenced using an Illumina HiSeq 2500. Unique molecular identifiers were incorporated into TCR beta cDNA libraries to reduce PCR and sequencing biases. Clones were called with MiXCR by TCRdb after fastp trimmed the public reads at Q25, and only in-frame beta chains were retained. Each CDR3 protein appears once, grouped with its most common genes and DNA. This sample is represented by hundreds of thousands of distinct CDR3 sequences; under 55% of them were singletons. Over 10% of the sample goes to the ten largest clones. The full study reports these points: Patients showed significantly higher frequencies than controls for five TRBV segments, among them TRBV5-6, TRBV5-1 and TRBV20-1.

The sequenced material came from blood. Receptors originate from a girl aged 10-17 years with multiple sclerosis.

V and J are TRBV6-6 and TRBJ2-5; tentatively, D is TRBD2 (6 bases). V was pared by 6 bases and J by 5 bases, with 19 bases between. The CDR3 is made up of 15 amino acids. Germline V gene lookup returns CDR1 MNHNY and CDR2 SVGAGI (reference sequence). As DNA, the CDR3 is TGTGCCAGCAGGCAGACCCCGGACTATTGGGAGACCCAGTACTTC. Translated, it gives CASRQTPDYWETQYF.

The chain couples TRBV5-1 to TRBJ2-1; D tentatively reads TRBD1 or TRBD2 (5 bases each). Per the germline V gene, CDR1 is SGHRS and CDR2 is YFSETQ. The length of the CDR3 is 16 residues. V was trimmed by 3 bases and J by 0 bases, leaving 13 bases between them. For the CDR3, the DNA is TGCGCCAGCAGCTCCTCGGGGCCTAGCTCCTACAATGAGCAGTTCTTC. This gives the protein CASSSSGPSSYNEQFF. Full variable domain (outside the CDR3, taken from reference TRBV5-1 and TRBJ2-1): KAGVTQTPRYLIKTRGQQVTLSCSPISGHRSVSWYQQTPGQGLQFLFEYFSETQRNKGNFPGRFSGRQFSNSRSEMNVSTLELGDSALYLCASSSSGPSSYNEQFFGPGTRLTVL.

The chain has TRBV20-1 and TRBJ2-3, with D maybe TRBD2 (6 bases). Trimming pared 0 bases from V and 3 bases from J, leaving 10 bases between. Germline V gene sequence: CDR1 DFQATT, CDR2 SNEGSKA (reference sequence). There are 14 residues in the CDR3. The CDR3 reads CSARDVGGTDTQYF. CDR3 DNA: TGCAGTGCTAGAGATGTGGGGGGTACAGATACGCAGTATTTT.

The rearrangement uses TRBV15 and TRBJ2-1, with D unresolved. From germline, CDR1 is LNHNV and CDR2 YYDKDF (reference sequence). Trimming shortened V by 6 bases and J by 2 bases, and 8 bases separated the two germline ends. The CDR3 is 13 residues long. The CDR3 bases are TGTGCCACCAGGGGCTCCCCCTACAATGAGCAGTTCTTC. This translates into CATRGSPYNEQFF.

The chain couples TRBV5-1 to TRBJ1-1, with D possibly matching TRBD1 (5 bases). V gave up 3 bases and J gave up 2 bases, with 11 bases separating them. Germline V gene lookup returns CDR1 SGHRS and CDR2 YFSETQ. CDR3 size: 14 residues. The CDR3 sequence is CASSYRDPNTEAFF. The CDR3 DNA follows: TGCGCCAGCAGCTATCGGGACCCTAACACTGAAGCTTTCTTT.

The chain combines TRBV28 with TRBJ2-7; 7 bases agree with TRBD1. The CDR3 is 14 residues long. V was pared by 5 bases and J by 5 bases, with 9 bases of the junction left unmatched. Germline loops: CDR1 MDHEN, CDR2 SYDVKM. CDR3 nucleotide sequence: TGTGCCAGCAGTGGACAGGTACTCGGAAACGAGCAGTACTTC. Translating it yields CASSGQVLGNEQYF.

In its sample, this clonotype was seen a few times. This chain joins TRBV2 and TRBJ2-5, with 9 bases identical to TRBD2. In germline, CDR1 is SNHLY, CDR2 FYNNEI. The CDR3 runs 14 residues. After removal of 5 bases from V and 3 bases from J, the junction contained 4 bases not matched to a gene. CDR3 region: CASSSRLAEETQYF. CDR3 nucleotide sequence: TGTGCCAGCAGTTCGAGACTAGCGGAAGAGACCCAGTACTTC.

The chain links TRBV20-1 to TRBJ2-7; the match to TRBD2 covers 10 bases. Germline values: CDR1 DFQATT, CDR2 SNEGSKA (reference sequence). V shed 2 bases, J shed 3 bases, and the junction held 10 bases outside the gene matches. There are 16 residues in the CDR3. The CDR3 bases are TGCAGTGCTAGACTAGCGGGAGTTATCCTAAACTACGAGCAGTACTTC. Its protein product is CSARLAGVILNYEQYF.

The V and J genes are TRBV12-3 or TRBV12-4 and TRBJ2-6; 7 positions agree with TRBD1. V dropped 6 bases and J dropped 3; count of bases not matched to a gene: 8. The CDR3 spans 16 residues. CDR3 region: CASRRTGTSGANVLTF. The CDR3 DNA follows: TGTGCCAGCAGACGGACAGGAACCAGTGGGGCCAACGTCCTGACTTTC.

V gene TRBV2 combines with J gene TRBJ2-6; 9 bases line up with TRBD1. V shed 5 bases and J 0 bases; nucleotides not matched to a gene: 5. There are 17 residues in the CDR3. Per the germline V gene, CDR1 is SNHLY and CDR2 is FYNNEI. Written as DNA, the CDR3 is TGTGCCAGCAGTCGGGACAGGGTCGGCTCTGGGGCCAACGTCCTGACTTTC. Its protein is CASSRDRVGSGANVLTF. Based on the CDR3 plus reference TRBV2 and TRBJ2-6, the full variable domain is EPEVTQTPSHQVTQMGQEVILRCVPISNHLYFYWYRQILGQKVEFLVSFYNNEISEKSEIFDDQFSVERPDGSNFTLKIRSTKLEDSAMYFCASSRDRVGSGANVLTFGAGSRLTVL.

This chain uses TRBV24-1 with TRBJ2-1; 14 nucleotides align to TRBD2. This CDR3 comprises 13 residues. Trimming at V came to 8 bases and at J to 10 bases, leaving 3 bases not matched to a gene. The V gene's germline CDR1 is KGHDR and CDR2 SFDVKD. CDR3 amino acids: CATKRTSGGEQFF. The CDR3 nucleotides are TGTGCCACCAAACGGACTAGCGGGGGGGAGCAGTTCTTC.

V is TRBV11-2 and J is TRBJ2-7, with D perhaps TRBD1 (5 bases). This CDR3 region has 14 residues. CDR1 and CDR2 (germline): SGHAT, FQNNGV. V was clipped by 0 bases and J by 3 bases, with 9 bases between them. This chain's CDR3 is CASSLDRGNYEQYF. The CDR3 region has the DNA TGTGCCAGCAGCTTAGATAGGGGCAACTACGAGCAGTACTTC.

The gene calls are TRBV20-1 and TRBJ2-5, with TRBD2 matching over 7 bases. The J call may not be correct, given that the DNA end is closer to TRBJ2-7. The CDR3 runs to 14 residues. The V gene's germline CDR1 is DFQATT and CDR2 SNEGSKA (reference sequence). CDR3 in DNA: TGCAGTGCGGTGAGCGGGGCCAGCTCCTACGAGCAGTACTTC. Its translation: CSAVSGASSYEQYF.

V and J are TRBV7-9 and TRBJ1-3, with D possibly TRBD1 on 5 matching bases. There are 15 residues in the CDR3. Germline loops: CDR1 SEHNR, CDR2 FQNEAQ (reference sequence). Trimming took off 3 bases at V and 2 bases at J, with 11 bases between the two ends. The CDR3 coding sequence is TGTGCCAGCAGCTTGGGCGACAGAGCTGGAAACACCATATATTTT. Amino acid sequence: CASSLGDRAGNTIYF.

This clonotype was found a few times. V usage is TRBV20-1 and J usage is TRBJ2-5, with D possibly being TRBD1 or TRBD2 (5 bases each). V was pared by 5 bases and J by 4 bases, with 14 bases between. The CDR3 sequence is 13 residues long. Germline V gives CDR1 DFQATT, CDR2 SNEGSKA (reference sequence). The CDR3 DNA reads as TGCAGTGCTCCGCGAGGGGTCGGAGAGACCCAGTACTTC. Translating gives CSAPRGVGETQYF.